Included here is one TCR beta chain sequence, with context. Reverse transcription of roughly 0.5 to 1 ug RNA was carried out with random hexamers. TCRdb itself ran the immunoSEQ multiplex PCR reads through MiXCR, one entry per CDR3 protein. Of under 350,000 distinct CDR3 sequences detected, roughly 94% appear once; the ten largest clones hold over 0.065%. The CDR3 runs to 14 residues. Trimming removed 5 bases at V and 1 base at J, with 13 bases between. CDR1 and CDR2 (germline): SGHRS, YFSETQ. The data belong to a study of CD8 T cells in Susac syndrome. This chain uses TRBV5-1 with TRBJ2-7, with D perhaps TRBD1 (6 bases). Source material: CD4+ T cells from PBMCs. This sequence originates from a human donor with multiple sclerosis. CDR3 nucleotides: TGCGCCAGCAGAACCAGTACAGGGTCCTACGAGCAGTACTTC. This sequence encodes CASRTSTGSYEQYF.